The 9 T cell receptor beta chains in this list originate from one sample, sequenced in a study of T cells in Graves' hyperthyroidism and ophthalmopathy. Amplification yielded TCR beta CDR3 regions, with RNA transcripts as the source. HTBI primers drove first-round RT-PCR of the TCR CDR3. TCRdb reprocessed the multiplex PCR reads with MiXCR, giving one entry per CDR3 protein. This sample has about 500,000 distinct CDR3 sequences, with around 16% found just once. Sequencing used blood. Receptor source: a woman in her thirties with Graves' ophthalmopathy.

This clonotype was observed many times. The genes are TRBV4-3 and TRBJ2-1; D unclear. V lost 0 bases and J lost 0, with 12 bases in between. The CDR3 extends over 17 amino acids. Germline V gene data show CDR1 as LGHNA and CDR2 as YSLEER. DNA for the CDR3: TGCGCCAGCAGCCAAGAGTGGCTGAAAAGCTCCTACAATGAGCAGTTCTTC. Translated, it gives CASSQEWLKSSYNEQFF.

The V gene is TRBV6-2 or TRBV6-3, the J gene TRBJ2-1, with D hard to call. Germline CDR1 MNHEY, CDR2 SVGEGT. V lost 5 bases, J lost 0 bases, and 8 bases lay in between. The CDR3 loop spans 14 amino acids. The CDR3 DNA follows: TGTGCCAGCAGTCGACCGGGCTCCTACAATGAGCAGTTCTTC. It is translated as CASSRPGSYNEQFF.

This clonotype was counted ten times or more. The chain carries TRBV6-1 and TRBJ1-5; D is perhaps TRBD1 (5 bases). This CDR3 is built from 14 residues. Germline V CDR1 and CDR2: MNHNS, SASEGT. V was cut by 0 bases and J by 6 bases, with 9 bases left in between. The CDR3 DNA sequence: TGTGCCAGCAGTGAAGCGGGGGGAAGTCAGCCCCAGCATTTT. Amino acids: CASSEAGGSQPQHF.

This clonotype has a count of ten or more. The chain's CDR3 is CSASTGGFYEQYF. The CDR3 DNA follows: TGCAGTGCTAGCACAGGGGGTTTTTACGAGCAGTACTTC. J is TRBJ2-7 and V is TRBV20-1; 8 bases line up with TRBD1. This CDR3 is 13 amino acids long. J was trimmed by 4 bases and V by 3 bases; bases with no gene match: 5. Germline values: CDR1 DFQATT, CDR2 SNEGSKA (reference sequence).

The rearrangement uses TRBV6-2 or TRBV6-3 and TRBJ2-1, with 8 bases lining up with TRBD1. The germline CDR1 and CDR2 sequences are MNHEY and SVGEGT. J gave up 3 bases and V 7 bases, and 5 bases lay outside the gene matches. The CDR3 runs to 14 residues. The chain's CDR3 is CASKGQARYNEQFF. CDR3 sequence (DNA): TGTGCCAGCAAGGGACAGGCTCGCTACAATGAGCAGTTCTTC.

The V and J genes are TRBV29-1 and TRBJ2-1; 8 bases match TRBD1. Germline loops: CDR1 SQVTM, CDR2 ANQGSEA. With 7 bases clipped from V and 7 bases from J, the junction kept 18 bases outside the gene matches. This CDR3 region has 16 residues. CDR3 sequence (DNA): TGCAGCGCCCCGAATCGGGTGGGGACAGGTTTGAATGAGCAGTTCTTC. Its protein product is CSAPNRVGTGLNEQFF.

The rearrangement uses TRBV7-9 and TRBJ1-1, with 9 bases fitting TRBD1. Germline CDR1 is SEHNR and CDR2 is FQNEAQ (reference sequence). V dropped 5 bases and J dropped 4; count of bases not matched to a gene: 11. The CDR3 totals 16 residues. The CDR3 loop is CASSHSTGGGTTEAFF. CDR3 nucleotide sequence: TGTGCCAGCAGCCACTCCACAGGGGGCGGGACCACTGAAGCTTTCTTT.

This clonotype was recorded many times. This chain joins TRBV20-1 and TRBJ2-4; tentative D call: TRBD1 (5 bases). The CDR3 extends over 13 amino acids. CDR1 and CDR2 from the germline V gene are DFQATT and SNEGSKA (reference sequence). Trimming removed 4 bases from V and 6 bases from J, with 13 bases in between. The CDR3 is CSAIEQAGNIQYF. CDR3 DNA: TGCAGTGCTATTGAACAGGCCGGAAACATTCAGTACTTC.

This clonotype occurred a few times. The V and J genes are TRBV12-3 or TRBV12-4 and TRBJ2-3, with TRBD2 matching over 7 bases. V shed 7 bases, J shed 0 bases, and the junction held 10 bases outside the gene matches. The CDR3 extends over 16 amino acids. The CDR3 DNA reads TGTGCCAGCACCATTATCCTTAGCGGGAGCACAGATACGCAGTATTTT. Amino acids: CASTIILSGSTDTQYF.